Below, 27 T cell receptor beta chains from the same sample are listed, as sequenced in a study of T-cell reconstitution after alpha-beta-depleted transplantation in children. As it was prepared, the TCRbeta library received unique molecular identifiers. TCRdb itself ran the PCR reads through MiXCR, one entry per CDR3 protein. The data show some 87,000 distinct CDR3 sequences, with 15% seen just once and roughly a fifth held by the top ten. The specimen comprised PBMCs, mostly from graft donor cells, sampled 180 days after TCRalphabeta/CD19-depleted stem cell transplant. These receptors came from a male patient between 2 and 10 years old who had a stem cell transplant for acute lymphoblastic leukemia, so the T cells may come from the graft donor.

J is TRBJ1-4 and V is TRBV19; possibly TRBD1 for D (5 bases). Germline CDR1 LNHDA, CDR2 SQIVND (reference sequence). V gave up 3 bases and J gave up 0 bases, with 11 bases separating them. The CDR3 has 16 amino acids. The chain's CDR3 is CASSITRQTTNEKLFF. In nucleotides, the CDR3 is TGTGCCAGTAGTATCACCCGACAGACAACTAATGAAAAACTGTTTTTT. Variable domain in full (rest from reference TRBV19 and TRBJ1-4): DGGITQSPKYLFRKEGQNVTLSCEQNLNHDAMYWYRQDPGQGLRLIYYSQIVNDFQKGDIAEGYSVSREKKESFPLTVTSAQKNPTAFYLCASSITRQTTNEKLFFGSGTQLSVL.

The rearrangement uses TRBV5-1 and TRBJ2-3; unclear D gene. In germline, CDR1 is SGHRS, CDR2 YFSETQ. V shed 5 bases and J shed 1 base, with 11 bases lying between them. This CDR3 contains 14 residues. The CDR3 loop is CASSGWEGTDTQYF. The CDR3 coding sequence is TGCGCCAGCAGTGGGTGGGAAGGCACAGATACGCAGTATTTT.

The chain couples TRBV7-9 to TRBJ2-7; D could derive from TRBD1 or TRBD2 (5 bases each). Trimming pared 4 bases from V and 0 bases from J, leaving 10 bases between. Germline assignment: CDR1 SEHNR and CDR2 FQNEAQ (reference sequence). The CDR3 has 14 residues. CDR3 bases: TGTGCCAGCAGCTCCCCAGGGAGCTCCTACGAGCAGTACTTC. Encoded protein: CASSSPGSSYEQYF.

This clonotype was detected a few times. The J gene is TRBJ2-4, the V gene TRBV6-5; TRBD2 might be the D (7 bases). V was clipped by 6 bases and J by 7 bases, with 22 bases between them. This CDR3 is built from 16 residues. The germline V gene encodes CDR1 MNHEY and CDR2 SVGAGI. The DNA of the CDR3 is TGTGCCAGCAGACCTGGGGGGAGCTCGGGGGGCAACATTCAGTACTTC. This translates into CASRPGGSSGGNIQYF.

This clonotype was counted between two and nine times. This rearrangement joins TRBV10-3 to TRBJ2-1, with D possibly TRBD2 on 7 matching bases. The V gene's germline CDR1 is ENHRY and CDR2 SYGVKD. V lost 3 bases, J lost 8 bases, and 8 bases lay in between. CDR3 size: 12 residues. CDR3 sequence (DNA): TGTGCCATCAGTGAAGGGGGGGATGAGCAGTTCTTC. This gives the protein CAISEGGDEQFF.

This chain uses TRBV10-3 with TRBJ2-5, with 9 bases matching TRBD1. This CDR3 contains 19 residues. The trim removed 7 bases at V and 4 bases at J, leaving 22 bases unmatched. The germline gives CDR1 ENHRY, CDR2 SYGVKD. The CDR3 protein is CAITQKGIGTGNTRETQYF. The CDR3, as DNA: TGTGCCATCACTCAGAAAGGTATCGGGACAGGGAATACGAGAGAGACCCAGTACTTC.

This chain joins TRBV7-2 and TRBJ1-5; tentatively, D is TRBD1 (5 bases). Germline CDR1 SGHTA, CDR2 FQGNSA. Trimming removed 2 bases at V and 4 bases at J, with 12 bases between. There are 15 residues in the CDR3. The CDR3 DNA reads TGTGCCAGCAGCTTATTAGGGGACGGTAATCAGCCCCAGCATTTT. Amino acid sequence: CASSLLGDGNQPQHF.

This rearrangement joins TRBV29-1 to TRBJ2-5, with D unresolved. The ends were cut back, 3 bases at V and 5 bases at J, with 1 base in the middle. The CDR3 runs to 9 residues. Germline V gene sequence: CDR1 SQVTM, CDR2 ANQGSEA. The CDR3 reads CSVEETQYF. The CDR3 DNA reads TGCAGCGTTGAGGAGACCCAGTACTTC.

This clonotype was seen more than once but under ten times. The rearrangement links TRBV7-2 to TRBJ2-2; a weak D match, TRBD1 (6 bases). Deletions cut 5 bases from V and 2 bases from J, with 12 bases between. There are 15 residues in the CDR3. The germline V gene has CDR1 SGHTA and CDR2 FQGNSA. The CDR3 reads CASSEPTGNTGELFF. The DNA for the CDR3 is TGTGCCAGCAGCGAACCGACAGGAAACACCGGGGAGCTGTTTTTT.

The chain links TRBV20-1 to TRBJ2-5, with TRBD2 matching 9 bases. The length of the CDR3 is 16 residues. CDR1 is DFQATT, CDR2 SNEGSKA, per germline (reference sequence). The V gene end was trimmed by 3 bases and the J gene end by 0 bases; junction bases not matched to a gene: 8. CDR3 nucleotide sequence: TGCAGTGCTAGCTCTAGCGGGGCGGCTAACCAAGAGACCCAGTACTTC. It translates to CSASSSGAANQETQYF.

This clonotype has ten or more counts. V gene TRBV3-1 combines with J gene TRBJ2-7; D gene uncertain. Between the trimmed V and J ends, which lost 8 bases and 0 bases, there was a span of 11 bases. CDR3 length: 13 amino acids. Per the germline V gene, CDR1 is LGHDT and CDR2 is YNNKEL (reference sequence). The CDR3 reads CASGRAPSYEQYF. CDR3 sequence (DNA): TGTGCCAGCGGAAGAGCCCCCTCCTACGAGCAGTACTTC.

In this sample, this clonotype turned up many times. This chain connects TRBV24-1 to TRBJ2-1; 7 bases are shared with TRBD1. CDR3 size: 17 residues. With 1 base clipped from V and 4 bases from J, the junction kept 9 bases outside the gene matches. CDR1 is KGHDR and CDR2 is SFDVKD in the germline V gene. In nucleotides, the CDR3 is TGTGCCACCAGTGATTTTAGGACGGGGACAGCTTACAATGAGCAGTTCTTC. Protein: CATSDFRTGTAYNEQFF.

There are a few counts of this clonotype. The J gene is TRBJ1-1, the V gene TRBV29-1; a possible D gene is TRBD1 (6 bases). Trimming took off 8 bases at V and 0 bases at J, with 16 bases between the two ends. The CDR3 consists of 14 residues. Germline assignment: CDR1 SQVTM and CDR2 ANQGSEA. For the CDR3, the DNA is TGCAGCTTTACGGGGGGCCTCCTGAACACTGAAGCTTTCTTT. Protein sequence: CSFTGGLLNTEAFF.

CDR3 residues: CASSPRQGTEAFF. CDR3 nucleotides: TGTGCCAGCAGTCCTCGACAGGGAACTGAAGCTTTCTTT. This chain joins TRBV6-6 and TRBJ1-1; 7 positions agree with TRBD1. Trimming removed 5 bases from V and 5 bases from J; junction bases left unmatched: 5. Per the germline V gene, CDR1 is MNHNY and CDR2 is SVGAGI (reference sequence). This CDR3 is built from 13 residues.

The sample holds a few counts of this clonotype. This chain uses TRBV27 with TRBJ2-7, with D perhaps matching TRBD1 (6 bases). Trimming left V 3 bases short and J 7 bases short, with 10 bases between. Germline values: CDR1 MNHEY, CDR2 SMNVEV (reference sequence). The CDR3 contains 12 residues. CDR3 residues: CASSFRGREQYF. CDR3 DNA sequence: TGTGCCAGCAGTTTCAGGGGCCGGGAGCAGTACTTC.

In its sample, this clonotype was seen many times. The chain joins TRBV10-3 to TRBJ2-3; D might be TRBD2 (6 bases). The CDR3 has 16 residues. Per germline, CDR1 ENHRY and CDR2 SYGVKD. V gave up 2 bases and J gave up 0 bases, with 12 bases separating them. The CDR3 nucleotides read TGTGCCATCAGTGAGGGAGGGACCTCTAGCACAGATACGCAGTATTTT. This gives the protein CAISEGGTSSTDTQYF.

At least ten counts were recorded for this clonotype. V usage is TRBV12-3 or TRBV12-4 and J usage is TRBJ1-2; D not certain. The CDR3 length is 14 residues. V lost 7 bases and J 0 bases, leaving 12 bases between the germline ends. The CDR3 sequence: CASTWFRANYGYTF. The DNA for the CDR3 is TGTGCCAGCACGTGGTTCCGAGCTAACTATGGCTACACCTTC.

This clonotype was seen a handful of times. The chain couples TRBV7-2 to TRBJ1-1; unclear D gene. The CDR3 is 14 residues long. CDR1 is SGHTA, CDR2 FQGNSA, per germline. V lost 2 bases, J lost 2 bases, and 9 bases lay in between. The CDR3 is CASSLNRINTEAFF. Written as DNA, the CDR3 is TGTGCCAGCAGCTTAAATAGGATTAACACTGAAGCTTTCTTT. Together with reference TRBV7-2 and TRBJ1-1, the CDR3 gives the full variable domain: GAGVSQSPSNKVTEKGKDVELRCDPISGHTALYWYRQSLGQGLEFLIYFQGNSAPDKSGLPSDRFSAERTGGSVSTLTIQRTQQEDSAVYLCASSLNRINTEAFFGQGTRLTVV.

This clonotype came up many times. The J gene is TRBJ2-1, the V gene TRBV12-3 or TRBV12-4; no firm D call. This CDR3 has 15 residues. Trimming pared 6 bases from V and 5 bases from J, leaving 17 bases between. CDR3 sequence: CASSISPSSNNEQFF. The DNA for the CDR3 is TGTGCCAGCAGCATCTCGCCCTCGAGCAACAATGAGCAGTTCTTC.

This clonotype occurred a few times. The genes are TRBV5-1 and TRBJ1-3; D not resolved. The CDR3 totals 17 residues. Germline V lookup: CDR1 SGHRS, CDR2 YFSETQ. Trimming left V 0 bases short and J 4 bases short, with 17 bases between. In DNA, the CDR3 is TGCGCCAGCAGCTTGGAGGCTCTGGGGTCGGCCGGAAACACCATATATTTT. It translates to CASSLEALGSAGNTIYF. Full variable domain (missing parts from reference TRBV5-1 and TRBJ1-3): KAGVTQTPRYLIKTRGQQVTLSCSPISGHRSVSWYQQTPGQGLQFLFEYFSETQRNKGNFPGRFSGRQFSNSRSEMNVSTLELGDSALYLCASSLEALGSAGNTIYFGEGSWLTVV.

The V call is TRBV11-2, the J call TRBJ2-7; TRBD1 agrees at 7 bases. Unmatched junction bases numbered 9, after V lost 5 bases and J lost 2 bases. This CDR3 comprises 15 residues. Per germline, CDR1 SGHAT and CDR2 FQNNGV. For the CDR3, the DNA is TGTGCCAGCAGCAAACCCCGGGACAGTCCCTACGAGCAGTACTTC. It translates to CASSKPRDSPYEQYF.

This clonotype was observed a handful of times. This chain joins TRBV12-3 or TRBV12-4 and TRBJ2-2, with 10 bases matching TRBD1. Trimming removed 5 bases from V and 4 bases from J; junction bases left unmatched: 4. The CDR3 spans 15 residues. The CDR3: CASSDRGLGTGELFF. CDR3 in DNA: TGTGCCAGCAGTGACAGGGGGCTAGGCACCGGGGAGCTGTTTTTT.

The chain has TRBV20-1 and TRBJ2-7, with D possibly TRBD2 on 5 matching bases. Trimming stripped 3 bases from V and 0 bases from J, with 12 bases between. The CDR3 is 14 amino acids. Germline CDR1 and CDR2: DFQATT and SNEGSKA (reference sequence). The CDR3 here is CSASSAYSSYEQYF. The CDR3 DNA sequence: TGCAGTGCTAGTAGCGCCTACTCCTCCTACGAGCAGTACTTC.

This clonotype turned up a few times. This chain uses TRBV4-2 with TRBJ1-3; D is uncertain. Germline V gives CDR1 LGHNA, CDR2 YNFKEQ. CDR3 length: 20 amino acids. V lost 3 bases and J lost 0, with 24 bases in between. The CDR3 DNA reads as TGTGCCAGCAGCCAGGTCCGTCTGGGTTCCGTGGGTGACTCTGGAAACACCATATATTTT. It translates to CASSQVRLGSVGDSGNTIYF.

In this sample, this clonotype turned up a few times. The chain has TRBV20-1 and TRBJ1-5, with 10 bases matching TRBD1. This CDR3 region has 17 residues. The V and J ends lost 1 base and 0 bases, in that order; junction bases with no gene match: 6. Germline-derived CDR1 and CDR2 are DFQATT and SNEGSKA (reference sequence). The CDR3 DNA follows: TGCAGTGCTAGAGTCGGGACAGGGGTTAATAGCAATCAGCCCCAGCATTTT. Protein sequence: CSARVGTGVNSNQPQHF.

The table lists this clonotype with a few counts. This chain connects TRBV29-1 to TRBJ1-1; TRBD1 matches 10 bases. CDR3 length: 14 amino acids. Germline CDR1 reads SQVTM; CDR2 reads ANQGSEA. V was pared by 4 bases and J by 3 bases, with 5 bases of the junction left unmatched. CDR3 amino acids: CSVGDRGRYTEAFF. CDR3 coding DNA: TGCAGCGTTGGCGACAGGGGGCGATACACTGAAGCTTTCTTT.

This clonotype appeared a few times. The V call is TRBV20-1, the J call TRBJ1-2; D is undetermined. V lost 0 bases to trimming and J lost 6 bases, with 17 bases between them. The CDR3 consists of 15 residues. Germline V gives CDR1 DFQATT, CDR2 SNEGSKA (reference sequence). The CDR3 region is CSARDLSADLDGYTF. The DNA of the CDR3 is TGCAGTGCTAGAGATCTCTCGGCTGATCTTGATGGCTACACCTTC.